Listed below are T cell receptor beta chains from one sample, sequenced in a study of T cells in Graves' hyperthyroidism and ophthalmopathy. TCRdb used MiXCR to reprocess the multiplex PCR reads, holding one entry per CDR3 protein. The sample includes about half a million distinct CDR3 sequences, approximately 24% of them seen just once. The source material was blood. The origin of the receptors is a woman younger than 45 with Graves' ophthalmopathy. The CDR3 runs from the conserved cysteine through the conserved F or W. D genes are given only for firm matches. The listing skips clone size in some rows; elsewhere it reads once, few, many or a size class.

v_gene	d_gene	abundance	j_gene	CDR3aa	CDR3nt
TRBV20-1	.	many	TRBJ2-7	CSARAPDSSYEQYF	TGCAGTGCAAGGGCCCCGGACAGTTCCTACGAGCAGTACTTC
TRBV24-1	TRBD1	once	TRBJ2-2	CATSDKPGQGNIGELFF	TGTGCCACCAGCGATAAACCGGGACAGGGGAACATCGGGGAGCTGTTTTTT
TRBV20-1	TRBD1	.	TRBJ2-7	CSARLRTGGYEQYF	TGCAGTGCCCGTCTAAGGACAGGTGGCTACGAGCAGTACTTC
TRBV24-1	.	.	TRBJ1-5	CATSEGDSNQPQHF	TGTGCCACCAGTGAGGGGGATAGCAATCAGCCCCAGCATTTT
TRBV7-2	.	.	TRBJ2-5	CASSLGGHAETQYF	TGTGCCAGCAGCTTAGGGGGACATGCGGAGACCCAGTACTTC
TRBV6-2/TRBV6-3	.	once	TRBJ1-1	CASSYSNDRAFF	TGTGCCAGCAGTTACTCGAATGATCGGGCTTTCTTT
TRBV19	.	many	TRBJ2-7	CASSEHGDYEQYF	TGTGCCAGTAGCGAACACGGGGACTACGAGCAGTACTTC
TRBV12-3/TRBV12-4	.	many	TRBJ2-7	CASSFSGDLYEQYF	TGTGCCAGCAGTTTTTCAGGGGACCTCTACGAGCAGTACTTC
TRBV27	TRBD2	many	TRBJ2-5	CASSPLRAGEETQYF	TGTGCCAGCAGTCCTCTTAGAGCGGGGGAAGAGACCCAGTACTTC
TRBV6-5	.	many	TRBJ2-7	CASSYSGGAEQYF	TGTGCCAGCAGTTACTCGGGGGGCGCCGAGCAGTACTTC
TRBV20-1	.	few	TRBJ2-7	CSASHGSVAEQYF	TGCAGTGCTAGCCACGGGAGCGTAGCCGAGCAGTACTTC
TRBV6-1	TRBD1	many	TRBJ1-1	CASRPGQGLGTEAFF	TGTGCCAGCAGGCCGGGACAGGGGTTAGGCACTGAAGCTTTCTTT
TRBV10-2	.	many	TRBJ2-7	CASKGDGSPVEQYF	TGCGCCAGCAAGGGGGACGGCTCACCGGTCGAGCAGTACTTC
TRBV6-2/TRBV6-3	.	.	TRBJ1-3	CASSRYPLMDSSGNTIYF	TGTGCCAGCAGCCGCTATCCTCTGATGGACAGCTCTGGAAACACCATATATTTT
TRBV24-1	.	many	TRBJ1-1	CATSGGGRTEAFF	TGTGCCACCAGTGGTGGGGGGCGCACTGAAGCTTTCTTT
TRBV4-1	TRBD2	.	TRBJ2-5	CASRKGLAEGKRGETQYF	TGCGCCAGCAGAAAAGGACTAGCGGAAGGCAAGAGGGGAGAGACCCAGTACTTC
TRBV12-3/TRBV12-4	.	many	TRBJ1-1	CASSKGQNTEAFF	TGTGCCAGCAGTAAGGGACAGAACACTGAAGCTTTCTTT
TRBV12-3/TRBV12-4	.	many	TRBJ2-7	CASSLTRPPYEQYF	TGTGCCAGCAGTTTAACCCGGCCCCCCTACGAGCAGTACTTC
TRBV10-3	.	many	TRBJ1-3	CAISATQTLVRSGNTIYF	TGTGCCATCAGTGCAACACAGACACTTGTCCGATCTGGAAACACCATATATTTT
TRBV6-5	.	.	TRBJ1-1	CASSYSGAAVNKAFF	TGTGCCAGCAGTTACTCTGGGGCAGCAGTAAATAAAGCTTTCTTT
TRBV6-1	.	.	TRBJ1-2	CASTRTADYGYTF	TGTGCCAGCACTAGAACGGCCGACTATGGCTACACCTTC
TRBV5-1	.	once	TRBJ2-3	CASSSRQAASTDTQYF	TGCGCCAGCAGCTCGAGACAGGCTGCTAGCACAGATACGCAGTATTTT
TRBV29-1	.	many	TRBJ1-2	CSVEDLPGGRSNYGYTF	TGCAGCGTTGAAGATCTTCCGGGCGGACGCTCCAACTATGGCTACACCTTC
TRBV9	TRBD1	.	TRBJ2-3	CASSGTGAGWDTQYF	TGTGCCAGCAGCGGGACAGGGGCCGGGTGGGATACGCAGTATTTT
TRBV7-9	.	many	TRBJ1-1	CASSSGENTEAFF	TGTGCCAGCAGCTCGGGGGAGAACACTGAAGCTTTCTTT
TRBV27	.	.	TRBJ2-5	CASSLSRTSQETQYF	TGTGCCAGCAGTTTATCCCGGACATCCCAAGAGACCCAGTACTTC
TRBV10-3	.	many	TRBJ1-2	CAITTGMGYGYTF	TGTGCCATCACCACAGGGATGGGCTATGGCTACACCTTC
TRBV2	.	few	TRBJ2-7	CASSALEQYF	TGTGCCAGCAGTGCTCTCGAGCAGTACTTC
TRBV12-3/TRBV12-4	.	many	TRBJ1-6	CASSLRQGSDSPLHF	TGTGCCAGCAGTTTACGCCAGGGGAGTGATTCACCCCTCCACTTT
TRBV20-1	.	few	TRBJ2-7	CSARDRGTNNYEQYF	TGCAGTGCTAGAGATCGAGGTACTAATAACTACGAGCAGTACTTC
TRBV7-8	.	many	TRBJ2-7	CASSLGQQYEQYF	TGTGCCAGCAGCTTAGGCCAGCAGTACGAGCAGTACTTC
TRBV9	.	many	TRBJ1-1	CASSVSGDTEAFF	TGTGCCAGCAGCGTATCGGGGGACACTGAAGCTTTCTTT
TRBV4-2	.	few	TRBJ1-1	CASSQVGSGAEAFF	TGTGCCAGCAGCCAAGTGGGTTCGGGGGCTGAAGCTTTCTTT
TRBV28	TRBD1	.	TRBJ1-1	CASSDFPGQAKKNTEAFF	TGTGCCAGCAGTGACTTTCCGGGACAGGCAAAGAAGAACACTGAAGCTTTCTTT
TRBV5-5	TRBD1	.	TRBJ2-5	CASSFSTGRETQYF	TGTGCCAGCAGCTTTTCGACAGGGCGAGAGACCCAGTACTTC
TRBV7-9	.	many	TRBJ1-5	CASSHRDQPQHF	TGTGCCAGCAGCCACAGGGATCAGCCCCAGCATTTT
TRBV12-3/TRBV12-4	.	many	TRBJ2-7	CASRNDAGSSYEQYF	TGTGCCAGCAGGAACGACGCGGGGAGCTCCTACGAGCAGTACTTC
TRBV12-3/TRBV12-4	TRBD1	many	TRBJ1-1	CASRGDRNTEAFF	TGTGCCAGCAGGGGGGACAGGAACACTGAAGCTTTCTTT
TRBV4-1	.	.	TRBJ1-2	CASSQPPQGSRGGYTF	TGCGCCAGCAGCCAACCCCCCCAGGGCTCTCGCGGTGGCTACACCTTC
TRBV27	.	many	TRBJ1-2	CASGQTGGLNYGYTF	TGTGCCAGCGGCCAAACCGGGGGACTTAACTATGGCTACACCTTC
TRBV12-3/TRBV12-4	.	.	TRBJ2-7	CASSAGPWDGQYF	TGTGCCAGCTCGGCGGGCCCTTGGGATGGGCAGTACTTC
TRBV10-3	.	many	TRBJ1-1	CAISESRGRGSGTEAFF	TGTGCCATCAGTGAGTCAAGGGGCAGGGGATCGGGCACTGAAGCTTTCTTT
TRBV5-1	.	few	TRBJ1-1	CASSSTAMNIEAFF	TGCGCCAGCAGTTCGACAGCCATGAACATTGAAGCTTTCTTT
TRBV12-3/TRBV12-4	.	.	TRBJ2-7	CASSLLVGRYEQYF	TGTGCCAGCAGTTTGTTGGTGGGACGGTACGAGCAGTACTTC
TRBV12-3/TRBV12-4	.	.	TRBJ2-4	CASSPRGGQEGNIQYF	TGTGCCAGCAGCCCCCGCGGGGGCCAGGAGGGAAACATTCAGTACTTC
TRBV24-1	.	many	TRBJ2-2	CATRGVTGELFF	TGTGCCACCAGGGGGGTCACCGGGGAGCTGTTTTTT
TRBV3-1	.	.	TRBJ2-2	CASSQARDYTGELFF	TGTGCCAGCAGCCAGGCGCGGGATTACACCGGGGAGCTGTTTTTT
TRBV7-2	.	few	TRBJ1-1	CASSFGQPGAFF	TGTGCCAGCAGCTTCGGACAGCCAGGAGCTTTCTTT
TRBV19	TRBD2	many	TRBJ2-5	CATALAGGEETQYF	TGTGCCACCGCATTAGCGGGGGGGGAAGAGACCCAGTACTTC
TRBV18	.	.	TRBJ2-5	CASSPSSGQETQYF	TGTGCCAGCTCACCGAGTAGCGGACAAGAGACCCAGTACTTC
TRBV24-1	TRBD1	few	TRBJ2-5	CATSDPGTGGQTQYF	TGTGCCACCAGTGACCCGGGGACAGGGGGCCAGACCCAGTACTTC
TRBV11-2	.	few	TRBJ2-7	CASSLVRQGTYEQYF	TGTGCCAGCAGCTTAGTTAGGCAGGGAACCTACGAGCAGTACTTC
TRBV4-1	.	.	TRBJ1-5	CASSQDGRNRPQHF	TGCGCCAGCAGCCAAGATGGACGAAATCGGCCCCAGCATTTT
TRBV2	.	many	TRBJ2-5	CATSADARETQYF	TGTGCCACGTCAGCGGATGCGCGGGAGACCCAGTACTTC
TRBV11-2	TRBD1	.	TRBJ2-5	CASSYTTGEETQYF	TGTGCCAGCAGCTATACTACAGGGGAAGAGACCCAGTACTTC
TRBV27	.	many	TRBJ1-3	CASSPTWVLSGNTIYF	TGTGCCAGCAGTCCTACGTGGGTCCTTTCTGGAAACACCATATATTTT
TRBV18	.	many	TRBJ2-2	CASSTRTDANTGELFF	TGTGCCAGCTCTACCCGGACAGATGCGAACACCGGGGAGCTGTTTTTT